Given below is one T cell receptor beta chain in context. The source of the sample is a study of CD8 T cells in Susac syndrome. RNA totalling roughly 0.45 to 1 ug underwent reverse transcription with random hexamers. Amplification of TCR beta CDR3 by immunoSEQ multiplex PCR spanned 54 Vbeta and 13 Jbeta. TCRdb re-called the immunoSEQ multiplex PCR reads through MiXCR, storing one row per CDR3 protein. The sample holds about 210,000 distinct CDR3 sequences, about 96% seen once. This CDR3 is 16 amino acids long. The germline V gene encodes CDR1 MGHDK and CDR2 SYGVNS. J was trimmed by 4 bases and V by 2 bases; bases with no gene match: 5.

Sequenced material: CD4+ T cells from PBMCs. V is TRBV25-1 and J is TRBJ1-6, with 7 bases lining up with TRBD1. This clonotype originated in a human donor with multiple sclerosis. In DNA, the CDR3 is TGTGCCAGCAGTGAACCAGGGGGGCTTTATAATTCACCCCTCCACTTT. Residues: CASSEPGGLYNSPLHF.